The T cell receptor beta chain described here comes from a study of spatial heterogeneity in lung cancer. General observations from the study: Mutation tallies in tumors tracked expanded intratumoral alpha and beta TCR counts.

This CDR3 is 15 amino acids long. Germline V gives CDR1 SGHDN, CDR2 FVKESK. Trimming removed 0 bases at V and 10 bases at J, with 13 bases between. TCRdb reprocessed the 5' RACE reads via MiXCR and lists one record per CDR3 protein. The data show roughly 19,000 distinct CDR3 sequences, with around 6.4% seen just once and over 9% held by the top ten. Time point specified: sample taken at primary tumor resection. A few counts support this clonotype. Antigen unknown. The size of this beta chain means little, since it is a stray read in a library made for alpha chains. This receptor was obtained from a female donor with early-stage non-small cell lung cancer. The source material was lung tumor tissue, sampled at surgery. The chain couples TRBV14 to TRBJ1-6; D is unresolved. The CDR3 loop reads CASSQDYSGRSPLHF. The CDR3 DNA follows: TGTGCCAGCAGCCAAGATTACAGCGGACGCTCACCCCTCCACTTT. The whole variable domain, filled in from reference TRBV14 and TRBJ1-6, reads EAGVTQFPSHSVIEKGQTVTLRCDPISGHDNLYWYRRVMGKEIKFLLHFVKESKQDESGMPNNRFLAERTGGTYSTLKVQPAELEDSGVYFCASSQDYSGRSPLHFGNGTRLTVT.